These 31 T cell receptor beta chains came from one sample sequenced in a study of cytomegalovirus exposure and HLA in healthy donors. Primers for the PCR totalled 60 Vbeta and 13 Jbeta. TCRdb's copy holds only in-frame clones and misses some; the assay was immunoSEQ multiplex PCR. This table holds 150,000 to 200,000 clones, roughly 82% found once. The sequencing sample was made of PBMCs. The receptors stem from a man in his fifties in good health and CMV-seropositive.

This clone came up once. The gene calls are TRBV18 and TRBJ2-2, with a possible D match to TRBD2 (6 bases). The V gene lost 2 bases and the J gene lost 4 bases, with 20 bases spanning the gap. There are 18 residues in the CDR3. Germline loops: CDR1 KGHSH, CDR2 LQKENI. Written as DNA, the CDR3 is TGTGCCAGCTCACCATCATGGGTAGCGGAGCGCGTCACCGGGGAGCTGTTTTTT. This gives the protein CASSPSWVAERVTGELFF. Together with reference TRBV18 and TRBJ2-2, the CDR3 gives the full variable domain: NAGVMQNPRHLVRRRGQEARLRCSPMKGHSHVYWYRQLPEEGLKFMVYLQKENIIDESGMPKERFSAEFPKEGPSILRIQQVVRGDSAAYFCASSPSWVAERVTGELFFGEGSRLTVL.

The chain has TRBV6-5 and TRBJ1-5, with 10 bases identical to TRBD1. The CDR3 contains 15 residues. With 6 bases clipped from V and 5 bases from J, the junction kept 7 bases outside the gene matches. Germline values: CDR1 MNHEY, CDR2 SVGAGI. CDR3 coding DNA: TGTGCCAGCAGCTTGGACAGGGGGTCCCATCAGCCCCAGCATTTT. This encodes CASSLDRGSHQPQHF.

The rearrangement joins TRBV7-9 to TRBJ1-1, with 9 bases matching TRBD1. The trim removed 5 bases at V and 5 bases at J, leaving 9 bases unmatched. In germline, CDR1 is SEHNR, CDR2 FQNEAQ (reference sequence). CDR3 length: 15 amino acids. CDR3 sequence: CASSTPQGAGTEAFF. CDR3 in DNA: TGTGCCAGCAGCACCCCACAGGGGGCAGGGACTGAAGCTTTCTTT. The variable domain in full, completed from reference TRBV7-9 and TRBJ1-1, reads DTGVSQNPRHKITKRGQNVTFRCDPISEHNRLYWYRQTLGQGPEFLTYFQNEAQLEKSRLLSDRFSAERPKGSFSTLEIQRTEQGDSAMYLCASSTPQGAGTEAFFGQGTRLTVV.

The chain recombines TRBV4-1 with TRBJ2-7; TRBD2 agrees at 14 bases. The CDR3 is 17 residues long. Germline lookup yields CDR1 MGHRA and CDR2 YSYEKL. Trimming removed 0 bases from V and 5 bases from J; junction bases left unmatched: 6. The CDR3 coding sequence is TGCGCCAGCAGCCAAGATCCTGGGACTAGCGGGGGAAACGAGCAGTACTTC. It encodes CASSQDPGTSGGNEQYF.

The chain combines TRBV29-1 with TRBJ1-4, with 9 nucleotides matching TRBD1. The germline V gene encodes CDR1 SQVTM and CDR2 ANQGSEA. The CDR3 totals 14 residues. V lost 2 bases, J lost 5 bases, and 3 bases stayed unmatched. Here the CDR3 reads CSVELDRGNEKLFF. CDR3 nucleotides: TGCAGCGTTGAATTGGACAGGGGAAATGAAAAACTGTTTTTT.

The rearrangement uses TRBV12-5 and TRBJ2-7, with D possibly TRBD2 on 5 matching bases. The CDR3 is made up of 11 amino acids. Germline values: CDR1 LGHNT, CDR2 FRNRAP. Trimming took off 5 bases at V and 4 bases at J, with 6 bases between the two ends. The chain's CDR3 is CASGPGYEQYF. CDR3 nucleotide sequence: TGTGCTAGTGGTCCGGGATACGAGCAGTACTTC. The full variable domain, in which reference TRBV12-5 and TRBJ2-7 provide the parts outside the CDR3, is DARVTQTPRHKVTEMGQEVTMRCQPILGHNTVFWYRQTMMQGLELLAYFRNRAPLDDSGMPKDRFSAEMPDATLATLKIQPSEPRDSAVYFCASGPGYEQYFGPGTRLTVT.

This clone was picked up one time. This chain links TRBV30 with TRBJ1-4, with TRBD1 as a possible D gene (6 bases). CDR3 length: 13 amino acids. CDR1 and CDR2 (germline): GTSNPN, SVGIG (reference sequence). Trimming stripped 1 base from V and 8 bases from J, with 11 bases between. CDR3 amino acids: CAWSGQAREKLFF. The CDR3 DNA reads as TGTGCCTGGAGTGGACAGGCAAGAGAAAAACTGTTTTTT.

The gene calls are TRBV18 and TRBJ1-2, with 11 bases identical to TRBD1. CDR1 and CDR2 from the germline V gene are KGHSH and LQKENI. The CDR3 spans 16 residues. Trimming removed 0 bases from V and 8 bases from J; junction bases left unmatched: 8. In DNA, the CDR3 is TGTGCCAGCTCACCACCGGACAGGGGGCCGATAGGCGGCTACACCTTC. This sequence encodes CASSPPDRGPIGGYTF.

This chain connects TRBV5-5 to TRBJ1-2; D is undetermined. The ends were cut back, 0 bases at V and 3 bases at J, with 12 bases in the middle. The CDR3 is made up of 15 amino acids. From germline, CDR1 is SGHKS and CDR2 YYEKEE (reference sequence). DNA of the CDR3: TGTGCCAGCAGCTTGGGCATAACCCGGGACTATGGCTACACCTTC. Protein sequence: CASSLGITRDYGYTF.

This chain joins TRBV5-1 and TRBJ1-1; D possibly corresponds to TRBD1 (5 bases). The germline CDR1 and CDR2 sequences are SGHRS and YFSETQ. Deletions cut 6 bases from V and 0 bases from J, with 12 bases between. The CDR3 spans 14 residues. Written as DNA, the CDR3 is TGCGCCAGCACGACTGGGGCCCTGAACACTGAAGCTTTCTTT. Translating it yields CASTTGALNTEAFF. The full variable domain, completed using reference TRBV5-1 and TRBJ1-1, is KAGVTQTPRYLIKTRGQQVTLSCSPISGHRSVSWYQQTPGQGLQFLFEYFSETQRNKGNFPGRFSGRQFSNSRSEMNVSTLELGDSALYLCASTTGALNTEAFFGQGTRLTVV.

The V call is TRBV11-2, the J call TRBJ2-5; 8 nucleotides agree with TRBD1. Germline trimming cut 5 bases from V and 5 bases from J; bases unmatched to any gene: 7. Germline CDR1 is SGHAT and CDR2 is FQNNGV. CDR3 length: 14 residues. DNA for the CDR3: TGTGCCAGCAGCCCTGGGACAGGAGGGGAGACCCAGTACTTC. Protein: CASSPGTGGETQYF.

This chain connects TRBV9 to TRBJ2-1; 8 bases are a match to TRBD2. The germline CDR1 and CDR2 sequences are SGDLS and YYNGEE. The CDR3 extends over 15 amino acids. Trimming at V came to 4 bases and at J to 3 bases, leaving 6 bases not matched to a gene. The CDR3 DNA reads TGTGCCAGCAGCCCGGGGGGGGAGTTCTACAATGAGCAGTTCTTC. Encoded protein: CASSPGGEFYNEQFF.

This chain uses TRBV7-9 with TRBJ1-3; D gene unclear. Germline CDR1 SEHNR, CDR2 FQNEAQ (reference sequence). Trimming stripped 3 bases from V and 0 bases from J, with 12 bases between. The CDR3 length is 16 residues. This CDR3 reads CASSFGSLHSGNTIYF. The CDR3 nucleotides are TGTGCCAGCAGCTTCGGGAGCCTACACTCTGGAAACACCATATATTTT.

The genes are TRBV12-5 and TRBJ2-1, with 12 bases lining up with TRBD2. The V segment lost 7 bases and the J segment 0 bases; nucleotides outside the gene matches: 10. The CDR3 consists of 18 residues. Germline V lookup: CDR1 LGHNT, CDR2 FRNRAP. The CDR3 coding sequence is TGTGCTAGTGCCCCCGGGACTAGCGGGCCACGCTCCTACAATGAGCAGTTCTTC. Protein product: CASAPGTSGPRSYNEQFF.

The chain joins TRBV14 to TRBJ1-1, with D tentatively TRBD1 (6 bases). The V and J ends lost 4 bases and 3 bases respectively, with 18 bases between them. Germline CDR1 is SGHDN and CDR2 is FVKESK. The CDR3 loop spans 16 amino acids. CDR3 DNA: TGTGCCAGCAGCCTTAAAGTGGGGAAGGGGGACACTGAAGCTTTCTTT. This gives the protein CASSLKVGKGDTEAFF. Full variable domain (rest looked up from reference TRBV14 and TRBJ1-1): EAGVTQFPSHSVIEKGQTVTLRCDPISGHDNLYWYRRVMGKEIKFLLHFVKESKQDESGMPNNRFLAERTGGTYSTLKVQPAELEDSGVYFCASSLKVGKGDTEAFFGQGTRLTVV.

This clone was recorded once. The CDR3 nucleotides read TGTGCCAGCAGCCAAGATGTGACAGGGTATAATGAAAAACTGTTTTTT. It encodes CASSQDVTGYNEKLFF. The rearrangement links TRBV4-2 to TRBJ1-4, with 7 bases aligning to TRBD1. The CDR3 spans 16 residues. The germline gives CDR1 LGHNA, CDR2 YNFKEQ. V shed 0 bases and J 4 bases; nucleotides not matched to a gene: 5.

V gene TRBV27 combines with J gene TRBJ2-3; D perhaps matches TRBD1 (6 bases). Germline V gene lookup returns CDR1 MNHEY and CDR2 SMNVEV (reference sequence). This CDR3 has 17 residues. V was trimmed by 7 bases and J by 2 bases, leaving 22 bases between them. DNA for the CDR3: TGTGCCAGCATGAGGGGTCAGGGGCCCACGGCCACAGATACGCAGTATTTT. Encoded protein: CASMRGQGPTATDTQYF.

The chain is built from TRBV19 and TRBJ1-5, with D perhaps matching TRBD1 (5 bases). The germline V gene encodes CDR1 LNHDA and CDR2 SQIVND (reference sequence). The CDR3 length is 13 residues. Trimming stripped 5 bases from V and 5 bases from J, with 10 bases between. CDR3 sequence (DNA): TGTGCCAGTAGTGCAGACAGCTATCAGCCCCAGCATTTT. Amino acid sequence: CASSADSYQPQHF.

The sample holds one count of this clone. The chain combines TRBV6-5 with TRBJ2-2; 8 nucleotides align to TRBD1. The CDR3 totals 14 residues. Germline values: CDR1 MNHEY, CDR2 SVGAGI. V lost 4 bases to trimming and J lost 5 bases; unmatched junction nucleotides: 3. The CDR3 sequence: CASSSGQETGELFF. The CDR3 DNA reads as TGTGCCAGCAGTTCGGGACAGGAGACCGGGGAGCTGTTTTTT.

The chain links TRBV5-6 to TRBJ1-5, with 10 bases aligning to TRBD1. The V and J ends lost 2 bases and 5 bases, in that order; junction bases with no gene match: 1. Per germline, CDR1 SGHDT and CDR2 YYEEEE. This CDR3 comprises 14 residues. CDR3 nucleotide sequence: TGTGCCAGCAGCTTTGGGACAGGGGATCAGCCCCAGCATTTT. This encodes CASSFGTGDQPQHF.

The rearrangement uses TRBV15 and TRBJ1-2; D might be TRBD1 (6 bases). CDR1 is LNHNV, CDR2 YYDKDF, per germline (reference sequence). V gave up 1 base and J gave up 2 bases, with 11 bases separating them. The CDR3 extends over 15 amino acids. CDR3 sequence: CATSRVQGTNYGYTF. The CDR3 region has the DNA TGTGCCACCAGCAGAGTGCAGGGGACAAACTATGGCTACACCTTC. Full variable domain (rest looked up from reference TRBV15 and TRBJ1-2): DAMVIQNPRYQVTQFGKPVTLSCSQTLNHNVMYWYQQKSSQAPKLLFHYYDKDFNNEADTPDNFQSRRPNTSFCFLDIRSPGLGDTAMYLCATSRVQGTNYGYTFGSGTRLTVV.

The rearrangement links TRBV2 to TRBJ1-5; no firm D call. The CDR3 is made up of 15 amino acids. Germline V gene data show CDR1 as SNHLY and CDR2 as FYNNEI. Trimming cost V 2 bases and J 2 bases, with 10 bases left between them. The CDR3 DNA is TGTGCCAGCAGTGAATCCGGGAGCGGCAATCAGCCCCAGCATTTT. It codes for CASSESGSGNQPQHF.

J is TRBJ1-1 and V is TRBV19; D remains unclear. V lost 5 bases to trimming and J lost 1 base, with 8 bases between them. CDR3 size: 13 residues. Looked up from germline, CDR1 is LNHDA and CDR2 is SQIVND (reference sequence). CDR3 bases: TGTGCCAGTAGTGGAGCCGGGAACACTGAAGCTTTCTTT. Encoded protein: CASSGAGNTEAFF.

V gene TRBV6-1 combines with J gene TRBJ2-7, with D uncertain. The CDR3 length is 13 residues. Trimming shortened V by 6 bases and J by 2 bases, and 11 bases separated the two germline ends. Germline CDR1 is MNHNS and CDR2 is SASEGT. This CDR3 reads CASSSIIAYEQYV. The CDR3 nucleotides are TGTGCCAGCAGCTCCATCATAGCCTACGAGCAGTACGTC.

This clone was detected a few times. The chain is built from TRBV2 and TRBJ1-2; 9 nucleotides match TRBD1. V lost 11 bases to trimming and J lost 5 bases; unmatched junction nucleotides: 6. CDR1 is SNHLY and CDR2 is FYNNEI in the germline V gene. This CDR3 comprises 12 residues. The CDR3 protein is CAWYGTGYGYTF. Here the CDR3 DNA reads TGTGCCTGGTACGGGACAGGGTATGGCTACACCTTC.

This chain links TRBV30 with TRBJ1-6; 9 bases fit TRBD1. Germline V gene lookup returns CDR1 GTSNPN and CDR2 SVGIG (reference sequence). The CDR3 totals 15 residues. Trimming removed 4 bases from V and 10 bases from J; junction bases left unmatched: 11. The CDR3 sequence: CAWTLRDRDYSPLHF. In nucleotides, the CDR3 is TGTGCCTGGACTCTCCGGGACAGGGACTACTCACCCCTCCACTTT.

The chain recombines TRBV6-5 with TRBJ1-1; D not certain. Trimming stripped 5 bases from V and 6 bases from J, with 10 bases between. The CDR3 is 12 amino acids. From germline, CDR1 is MNHEY and CDR2 SVGAGI. CDR3 protein: CASSGTTSEAFF. The CDR3 nucleotides read TGTGCCAGCAGTGGCACTACTTCTGAAGCTTTCTTT.

CDR3 in DNA: TGTGCCACCAGCAGAGAGGGCGGGAGTTCTTACAATGAGCAGTTCTTC. Translating gives CATSREGGSSYNEQFF. This rearrangement joins TRBV15 to TRBJ2-1; TRBD2 aligns across 7 bases. This CDR3 is 16 amino acids long. With V trimmed by 0 bases and J by 4 bases, 6 bases remained unmatched. Germline V gene sequence: CDR1 LNHNV, CDR2 YYDKDF (reference sequence).

This chain connects TRBV5-1 to TRBJ2-1, with D maybe TRBD2 (6 bases). Germline-derived CDR1 and CDR2 are SGHRS and YFSETQ. The CDR3 has 16 amino acids. Trimming left V 4 bases short and J 0 bases short, with 14 bases between. CDR3 sequence: CASSPGLLGSYNEQFF. The CDR3 DNA reads as TGCGCCAGCAGCCCGGGACTGCTGGGCTCCTACAATGAGCAGTTCTTC.

This chain links TRBV7-9 with TRBJ2-5, with a possible D match to TRBD2 (6 bases). Trimming removed 4 bases at V and 4 bases at J, with 10 bases between. In germline, CDR1 is SEHNR, CDR2 FQNEAQ (reference sequence). This CDR3 spans 13 amino acids. The CDR3 here is CASSSTRIETQYF. In nucleotides, the CDR3 is TGTGCCAGCAGCTCGACTAGGATAGAGACCCAGTACTTC.

This clone was counted between two and nine times. This chain connects TRBV7-8 to TRBJ2-7, with D maybe TRBD1 (6 bases). Trimming left V 7 bases short and J 5 bases short, with 12 bases between. The CDR3 runs 12 residues. The germline gives CDR1 SGHVS, CDR2 FQNEAQ. The CDR3 sequence is CASIAAGDEQYF. The CDR3 DNA is TGTGCCAGCATTGCAGCAGGGGACGAGCAGTACTTC.